The clone carrying this T cell receptor beta chain was observed a few times. These data come from a study of blood T cells in healthy people across ages. Germline values: CDR1 ENHRY, CDR2 SYGVKD. This CDR3 region has 14 residues. V gave up 3 bases and J gave up 8 bases, with 16 bases separating them. Extracted total RNA amounted to at least 6 micrograms for each sample. Then a second PCR, running about 6 to 12 cycles, was carried out with a sample-barcoded 5' primer and a J-beta primer mix. From each sample, at least 2.5 million paired-end reads containing CDR3 were obtained. Via MiXCR, TCRdb re-called the 5' RACE reads, giving one row per CDR3 protein. Altogether around 800,000 distinct CDR3 sequences are present, about half being singletons, with the ten largest covering 15% to 20%.

The J gene is TRBJ1-2, the V gene TRBV10-3; possibly TRBD1 for D (5 bases). The sequence was collected from an older man in good health. Sample: blood. The CDR3 spells CAISEAGPGKGYTF. CDR3 DNA sequence: TGTGCCATCAGTGAAGCAGGGCCGGGGAAAGGCTACACCTTC.